A single sample is the source of the 18 T cell receptor beta chains below, sequenced in a study of blood T cell repertoires in COVID-19. Repertoires were generated with immunoSEQ multiplex PCR, while TCRdb's copy carries only in-frame clones and drops some. The data show some 110,000 clones, about 75% seen once. The sample was peripheral blood. The receptors shown here come from a woman between 70 and 85 years old with acute or convalescent COVID-19.

V usage is TRBV24-1 and J usage is TRBJ1-1, with 7 bases that match TRBD1. CDR1 and CDR2 (germline): KGHDR, SFDVKD. V lost 5 bases, J lost 6 bases, and 5 bases stayed unmatched. The CDR3 loop spans 13 amino acids. CDR3 in DNA: TGTGCCACCAGTGCCCTGGACAGGCCTGAAGCTTTCTTT. It translates to CATSALDRPEAFF.

V and J are TRBV6-5 and TRBJ1-1; 11 nucleotides match TRBD1. The CDR3 contains 15 residues. Germline loops: CDR1 MNHEY, CDR2 SVGAGI. The V segment lost 5 bases and the J segment 5 bases; nucleotides outside the gene matches: 7. CDR3 sequence reads: CASSPGTGGMTEAFF. CDR3 DNA sequence: TGTGCCAGCAGTCCCGGGACAGGGGGTATGACTGAAGCTTTCTTT.

The CDR3 sequence is CASSGFSLRAGFTSGGLSYEQYF. The CDR3 DNA reads TGTGCCAGCAGTGGCTTTTCCCTTCGAGCGGGGTTTACGAGCGGGGGCCTCTCCTACGAGCAGTACTTC. The chain employs TRBV28 and TRBJ2-7; 8 bases agree with TRBD2. In germline, CDR1 is MDHEN, CDR2 SYDVKM. CDR3 length: 23 amino acids. Trimming removed 5 bases from V and 0 bases from J; junction bases left unmatched: 30.

The gene calls are TRBV20-1 and TRBJ2-1; D is perhaps TRBD2 (7 bases). The CDR3 totals 15 residues. Germline CDR1 and CDR2: DFQATT and SNEGSKA (reference sequence). Trimming shortened V by 3 bases and J by 6 bases, and 18 bases separated the two germline ends. This chain's CDR3 is CSASSGRGTFNEQFF. CDR3 coding DNA: TGCAGTGCTAGTTCTGGGAGGGGGACCTTCAATGAGCAGTTCTTC.

In this sample, this clone turned up a few times. The rearrangement uses TRBV19 and TRBJ1-1, with a possible D match to TRBD1 (5 bases). This CDR3 comprises 14 residues. From germline, CDR1 is LNHDA and CDR2 SQIVND (reference sequence). V lost 3 bases and J lost 5, with 13 bases in between. Written as DNA, the CDR3 is TGTGCCAGTAGTATTAGACAGCCTAGGACTGAAGCTTTCTTT. Translating it yields CASSIRQPRTEAFF.

The sample holds one count of this clone. The J gene is TRBJ2-5, the V gene TRBV6-5; perhaps TRBD2 as D (6 bases). Trimming pared 5 bases from V and 2 bases from J, leaving 12 bases between. The CDR3 has 14 amino acids. The germline V gene encodes CDR1 MNHEY and CDR2 SVGAGI. CDR3 amino acids: CASSPRGLQETQYF. For the CDR3, the DNA is TGTGCCAGCAGTCCCCGGGGGTTACAAGAGACCCAGTACTTC.

This chain joins TRBV5-4 and TRBJ2-2; tentatively, D is TRBD1 (6 bases). This CDR3 is 13 amino acids long. Germline lookup yields CDR1 SGHNT and CDR2 YYREEE (reference sequence). Trimming left V 5 bases short and J 1 base short, with 6 bases between. The CDR3 DNA sequence: TGTGCCAGCAGACAGGGGAACACCGGGGAGCTGTTTTTT. Its protein product is CASRQGNTGELFF.

The rearrangement joins TRBV3-1 (or the pseudogene TRBV3-2) to TRBJ2-7, with D possibly TRBD2 on 7 matching bases. The V end lost 1 base, the J end lost 6 bases, and 19 bases lay between the germline ends. Germline V lookup: CDR1 LGHDT, CDR2 YNNKEL (reference sequence). There are 16 residues in the CDR3. The CDR3, as DNA: TGTGCCAGCAGCCAAGGGGGGGGGACAAAAGGAGGCGAGCAGTACTTC. It specifies CASSQGGGTKGGEQYF.

This clone was seen just once. The CDR3 DNA follows: TGTGCCAGCACCCTAGACGGGGTGGGGGGCTACACCTTC. It codes for CASTLDGVGGYTF. V is TRBV7-9 and J is TRBJ1-2, with unresolved D. Germline CDR1 SEHNR, CDR2 FQNEAQ (reference sequence). The length of the CDR3 is 13 residues. V lost 7 bases and J 8 bases, leaving 17 bases between the germline ends.

The count of this clone is one. V is TRBV19 and J is TRBJ1-1; TRBD1 is a possible D gene (6 bases). Trimming took off 2 bases at V and 4 bases at J, with 11 bases between the two ends. The germline V gene has CDR1 LNHDA and CDR2 SQIVND (reference sequence). The CDR3 sequence is 14 residues long. DNA of the CDR3: TGTGCCAGTAGTATACAGGGGTCGAGCACTGAAGCTTTCTTT. Translating it yields CASSIQGSSTEAFF.

The chain employs TRBV2 and TRBJ1-5, with D maybe TRBD1 (5 bases). Trimming stripped 1 base from V and 9 bases from J, with 13 bases between. CDR3 length equals 14 residues. Germline values: CDR1 SNHLY, CDR2 FYNNEI. The CDR3 sequence is CASSEGQGRLPQHF. The DNA for the CDR3 is TGTGCCAGCAGTGAAGGCCAGGGTAGGCTGCCCCAGCATTTT.

J is TRBJ1-1 and V is TRBV5-1; 8 positions match TRBD1. Trimming removed 5 bases from V and 4 bases from J; junction bases left unmatched: 1. The germline gives CDR1 SGHRS, CDR2 YFSETQ. The CDR3 totals 12 residues. The CDR3 sequence is CASRTGATEAFF. Written as DNA, the CDR3 is TGCGCCAGCAGGACAGGGGCCACTGAAGCTTTCTTT.

This clone showed up just a few times. The chain links TRBV5-6 to TRBJ2-1; 8 bases map to TRBD1. The CDR3 runs 15 residues. Germline lookup yields CDR1 SGHDT and CDR2 YYEEEE. The V and J ends lost 6 bases and 7 bases, in that order; junction bases with no gene match: 12. DNA for the CDR3: TGTGCCAGCACCATGCAGGGGGCGCAGGGAAATGAGCAGTTCTTC. It specifies CASTMQGAQGNEQFF.

This rearrangement joins TRBV6-5 to TRBJ2-7; the match to TRBD1 covers 8 bases. The germline CDR1 and CDR2 sequences are MNHEY and SVGAGI. V trimming: 10 bases; J trimming: 3 bases; junction bases outside the gene matches: 8. This CDR3 has 13 residues. CDR3 sequence (DNA): TGTGCCACGGGACCGGGACAGGTCTACGAGCAGTACTTC. This codes for CATGPGQVYEQYF.

This clone was seen a few times. This chain links TRBV11-2 with TRBJ1-5; D is unresolved. V was shortened by 2 bases and J by 4 bases, with 6 bases between the two germline ends. Germline CDR1 and CDR2: SGHAT and FQNNGV. The CDR3 is 13 amino acids. CDR3 amino acids: CASSLTQNQPQHF. The CDR3 DNA is TGTGCCAGCAGCTTAACCCAGAATCAGCCCCAGCATTTT.

The chain uses TRBV27 and TRBJ1-1; D possibly corresponds to TRBD1 (6 bases). The CDR3 runs to 14 residues. V was trimmed by 3 bases and J by 2 bases, leaving 10 bases between them. The germline CDR1 and CDR2 sequences are MNHEY and SMNVEV (reference sequence). The CDR3 here is CASSFLQGNTEAFF. CDR3 DNA: TGTGCCAGCAGTTTCCTACAGGGAAACACTGAAGCTTTCTTT.

The chain combines TRBV7-9 with TRBJ2-3, with TRBD2 matching over 12 bases. The CDR3 sequence is 16 residues long. V dropped 4 bases and J dropped 4; count of bases not matched to a gene: 6. Looked up from germline, CDR1 is SEHNR and CDR2 is FQNEAQ (reference sequence). As DNA, the CDR3 is TGTGCCAGCAGCTGGCTACTAGCGGGGGGTGCAGATACGCAGTATTTT. It encodes CASSWLLAGGADTQYF.

Relative to its sample, this clone is medium-sized. This rearrangement joins TRBV5-1 to TRBJ1-1; 7 bases agree with TRBD1. The CDR3 loop spans 15 amino acids. CDR1 is SGHRS, CDR2 YFSETQ, per germline. The V gene end was trimmed by 0 bases and the J gene end by 4 bases; junction bases not matched to a gene: 6. Here the CDR3 reads CASSLGPGTVTEAFF. CDR3 coding DNA: TGCGCCAGCAGCTTGGGGCCTGGGACAGTCACTGAAGCTTTCTTT.